This T cell receptor beta chain derives from a study of blood T cell repertoires in COVID-19. The CDR3 consists of 16 residues. The V gene end was trimmed by 6 bases and the J gene end by 1 base; junction bases not matched to a gene: 7. Looked up from germline, CDR1 is MDHEN and CDR2 is SYDVKM. This table comes from immunoSEQ multiplex PCR, and its TCRdb copy is limited to in-frame clones, with some not included. The data hold approximately 250,000 clones, with 85% to 90% observed a single time. Sequencing was done on a sample of PBMCs or T cells enriched from blood (not recorded which). The rearrangement uses TRBV28 and TRBJ2-2; the match to TRBD1 covers 8 bases. This clonotype was obtained from a woman in her twenties or thirties with acute COVID-19. CDR3: CASSSTGTGNTGELFF. The CDR3 DNA reads TGTGCCAGCAGCTCAACCGGGACAGGGAACACCGGGGAGCTGTTTTTT.